What follows are 14 T cell receptor beta chains derived from one specimen sequenced in a study of cytomegalovirus exposure and HLA in healthy donors. PCR amplification relied on 60 Vbeta primers (plus 13 Jbeta primers). TCRdb's copy holds only in-frame clones and misses some; the assay was immunoSEQ multiplex PCR. The sample has over 150,000 clones, about 83% seen once; the top ten hold around 4.1%. The sample taken for sequencing was PBMCs. The receptors stem from a middle-aged woman in good health and CMV-seronegative.

The chain employs TRBV10-3 and TRBJ1-1; a weak D match, TRBD1 (6 bases). Germline lookup yields CDR1 ENHRY and CDR2 SYGVKD. The CDR3 is 14 residues long. V was cut by 6 bases and J by 10 bases, with 21 bases left in between. The CDR3 DNA reads as TGTGCCATCAGCCGGACAGAGTCTGGCTTTATAGCTTTCTTT. This codes for CAISRTESGFIAFF.

This clone occurred a few times. As DNA, the CDR3 is TGTGCCAGTAGTATAGTGGGGACAGGGTTCGATCAGCCCCAGCATTTT. Amino acid sequence: CASSIVGTGFDQPQHF. V gene TRBV19 combines with J gene TRBJ1-5; 9 nucleotides agree with TRBD1. The length of the CDR3 is 16 residues. Looked up from germline, CDR1 is LNHDA and CDR2 is SQIVND (reference sequence). The junction had 6 bases not matched to a gene; V was cut back by 1 base and J by 5 bases.

This chain links TRBV2 with TRBJ1-1; D is perhaps TRBD1 (6 bases). CDR1 is SNHLY and CDR2 is FYNNEI in the germline V gene. V lost 4 bases, J lost 4 bases, and 13 bases lay in between. CDR3 length: 14 residues. The chain's CDR3 is CASSGGGRVTEAFF. In DNA, the CDR3 is TGTGCCAGCAGTGGGGGGGGGCGCGTCACTGAAGCTTTCTTT.

The genes are TRBV7-7 and TRBJ1-4; possibly TRBD1 for D (5 bases). V was pared by 11 bases and J by 8 bases, with 15 bases between. CDR3 length equals 12 residues. Germline CDR1 reads SSHAT; CDR2 reads FNYEAQ (reference sequence). The CDR3: CAVGGDREKLFF. CDR3 DNA sequence: TGTGCCGTGGGGGGGGATAGAGAAAAACTGTTTTTT.

The rearrangement links TRBV27 to TRBJ2-5, with 11 bases that match TRBD1. Germline CDR1 is MNHEY and CDR2 is SMNVEV (reference sequence). Germline trimming cut 2 bases from V and 4 bases from J; bases unmatched to any gene: 3. The CDR3 loop spans 15 amino acids. The CDR3 nucleotides read TGTGCCAGCAGTTTACGGACAGGGGGCCGAGAGACCCAGTACTTC. Its protein is CASSLRTGGRETQYF.

This clone has only a few counts. The rearrangement uses TRBV6-1 and TRBJ1-1; tentative D call: TRBD1 (5 bases). CDR1 is MNHNS and CDR2 is SASEGT in the germline V gene. Trimming pared 4 bases from V and 4 bases from J, leaving 10 bases between. The CDR3 is 13 residues long. Here the CDR3 DNA reads TGTGCCAGCAGTGGACAGTCGCTCACTGAAGCTTTCTTT. Residues: CASSGQSLTEAFF.

V gene TRBV27 combines with J gene TRBJ1-2; 11 bases align to TRBD1. There are 15 residues in the CDR3. V lost 2 bases to trimming and J lost 3 bases; unmatched junction nucleotides: 2. In germline, CDR1 is MNHEY, CDR2 SMNVEV (reference sequence). CDR3 region: CASSLAGQGDYGYTF. In DNA form, the CDR3 reads TGTGCCAGCAGTTTAGCGGGACAGGGGGACTATGGCTACACCTTC.

The chain uses TRBV5-1 and TRBJ2-5, with TRBD2 matching 12 bases. Per the germline V gene, CDR1 is SGHRS and CDR2 is YFSETQ. The CDR3 is made up of 18 amino acids. V was clipped by 3 bases and J by 5 bases; unmatched bases: 14. The CDR3 protein is CASSYEVTSGGDGETQYF. CDR3 DNA sequence: TGCGCCAGCAGCTATGAAGTGACTAGCGGGGGCGACGGGGAGACCCAGTACTTC. Complete variable domain (other parts from reference TRBV5-1 and TRBJ2-5): KAGVTQTPRYLIKTRGQQVTLSCSPISGHRSVSWYQQTPGQGLQFLFEYFSETQRNKGNFPGRFSGRQFSNSRSEMNVSTLELGDSALYLCASSYEVTSGGDGETQYFGPGTRLLVL.

The chain joins TRBV7-6 to TRBJ1-4, with a weak D call TRBD1 (6 bases). CDR1 and CDR2 from the germline V gene are SGHVS and FNYEAQ. The V end lost 2 bases, the J end lost 8 bases, and 15 bases lay between the germline ends. The CDR3 totals 15 residues. In nucleotides, the CDR3 is TGTGCCAGCAGCTTAAGGGGGGGTATAAGCGAAAAACTGTTTTTT. Amino acids: CASSLRGGISEKLFF.

The chain employs TRBV5-6 and TRBJ2-2; 11 nucleotides line up with TRBD1. V shed 6 bases and J 4 bases; nucleotides not matched to a gene: 5. In germline, CDR1 is SGHDT, CDR2 YYEEEE. The CDR3 runs 15 residues. The chain's CDR3 is CASNRDRGVTGELFF. The CDR3 DNA reads TGTGCCAGCAACCGGGACAGGGGGGTCACCGGGGAGCTGTTTTTT.

The chain combines TRBV11-3 with TRBJ1-4; D not resolved. Germline CDR1 SGHNT, CDR2 YENEEA. V was cut by 1 base and J by 5 bases, with 14 bases left in between. The CDR3 consists of 16 residues. CDR3 sequence (DNA): TGTGCCAGCAGCTTAGCCCTAGAGGGCCTAAATGAAAAACTGTTTTTT. This codes for CASSLALEGLNEKLFF.

CDR3 DNA: TGTGCCTGGTCTCTAGGCCTTCCCGGCACAGATACGCAGTATTTT. Protein sequence: CAWSLGLPGTDTQYF. The chain couples TRBV30 to TRBJ2-3; D gene uncertain. The CDR3 is made up of 15 amino acids. Per the germline V gene, CDR1 is GTSNPN and CDR2 is SVGIG (reference sequence). Between the trimmed V and J ends, which lost 5 bases and 1 base, there was a span of 16 bases.

The chain employs TRBV6-5 and TRBJ1-2; D unclear. The CDR3 extends over 14 amino acids. Germline V gene data show CDR1 as MNHEY and CDR2 as SVGAGI. V lost 0 bases to trimming and J lost 9 bases, with 14 bases between them. The CDR3 coding sequence is TGTGCCAGCAGTTACTCGGTCTCTCCTGAGCGCTACACCTTC. Protein: CASSYSVSPERYTF.

As DNA, the CDR3 is TGTGCTAGTGGTTTGACCAGCGCAGATACGCAGTATTTT. Protein product: CASGLTSADTQYF. This chain links TRBV12-5 with TRBJ2-3; D uncertain. The CDR3 has 13 amino acids. The germline V gene has CDR1 LGHNT and CDR2 FRNRAP. Trimming cost V 2 bases and J 4 bases, with 7 bases left between them.